This T cell receptor (beta chain) was found in a study of shared clonotypes between healthy human individuals. For the study at large: Those who served as donors were two women and a few men between the ages of 18 and 49.

J was trimmed by 2 bases and V by 2 bases; bases with no gene match: 3. Per the germline V gene, CDR1 is LGHNA and CDR2 is YNFKEQ. The length of the CDR3 is 16 residues. Sequencing was performed with immunoSEQ multiplex PCR; in TCRdb, only in-frame clones are kept and a portion is missing. Among about 1.5 million clones listed, more than 95% were seen once. The chain couples TRBV4-2 to TRBJ2-3; 11 bases are shared with TRBD2. This TCR was sampled from a man younger than 40 in good health. The specimen sequenced was naive CD4+ T cells sorted from blood. Subset specified: CD45RA+ positively selected. CDR3 DNA sequence: TGTGCCAGCAGCCAAAAGGGACTAGCGGCCACAGATACGCAGTATTTT. Translating it yields CASSQKGLAATDTQYF.